What follows is one T cell receptor (beta chain) and its context. Antigen unknown. The sample is drawn from a study of cytotoxic CD8 clonotypes in ibrutinib-treated CLL. Study-level points and caveats: Elevated clonality accompanied ibrutinib response, with a return toward baseline values at progression. Public clonotypes, found uncommonly, either contracted or stayed stable on treatment.

V lost 2 bases and J lost 1; bases outside the gene matches: 1. The CDR3 is 15 amino acids. Germline V lookup: CDR1 KGHSH, CDR2 LQKENI. Here immunoSEQ multiplex PCR was the method, and the copy in TCRdb shows in-frame clones only, minus some. The profile shows 150,000 or so clones, approximately 80% of them singletons. The sample in question was PBMCs, obtained after 24 months of ibrutinib treatment. The chain is built from TRBV18 and TRBJ2-2; 7 bases are shared with TRBD1. The clonotype was recovered from a human donor with chronic lymphocytic leukemia. The CDR3: CASSPGTVNTGELFF. CDR3 sequence (DNA): TGTGCCAGCTCACCAGGGACAGTGAACACCGGGGAGCTGTTTTTT. Complete variable domain (other parts from reference TRBV18 and TRBJ2-2): NAGVMQNPRHLVRRRGQEARLRCSPMKGHSHVYWYRQLPEEGLKFMVYLQKENIIDESGMPKERFSAEFPKEGPSILRIQQVVRGDSAAYFCASSPGTVNTGELFFGEGSRLTVL.